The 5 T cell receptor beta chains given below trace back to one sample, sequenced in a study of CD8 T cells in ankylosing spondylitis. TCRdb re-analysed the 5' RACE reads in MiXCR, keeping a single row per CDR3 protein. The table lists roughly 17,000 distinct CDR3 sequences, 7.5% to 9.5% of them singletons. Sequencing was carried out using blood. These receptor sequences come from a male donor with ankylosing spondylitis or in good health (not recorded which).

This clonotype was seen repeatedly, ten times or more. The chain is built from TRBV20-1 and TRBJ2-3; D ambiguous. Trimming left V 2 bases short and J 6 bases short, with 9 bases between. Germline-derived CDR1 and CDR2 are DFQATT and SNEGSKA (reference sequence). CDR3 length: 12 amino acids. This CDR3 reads CSARSFADTQYF. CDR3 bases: TGCAGTGCTAGATCCTTCGCGGATACGCAGTATTTT.

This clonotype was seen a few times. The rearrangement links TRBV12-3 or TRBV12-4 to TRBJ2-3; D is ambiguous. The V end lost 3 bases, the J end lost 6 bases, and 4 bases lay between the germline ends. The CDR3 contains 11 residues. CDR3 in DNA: TGTGCCAGCAGTTTGGTCGATACGCAGTATTTT. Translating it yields CASSLVDTQYF.

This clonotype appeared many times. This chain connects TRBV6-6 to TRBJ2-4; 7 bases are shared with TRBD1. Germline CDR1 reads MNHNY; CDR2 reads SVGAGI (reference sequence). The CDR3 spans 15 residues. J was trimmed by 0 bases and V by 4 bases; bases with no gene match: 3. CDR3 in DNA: TGTGCCAGCAGTTCCGGGACAGTAGCCAAAAACATTCAGTACTTC. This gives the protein CASSSGTVAKNIQYF.

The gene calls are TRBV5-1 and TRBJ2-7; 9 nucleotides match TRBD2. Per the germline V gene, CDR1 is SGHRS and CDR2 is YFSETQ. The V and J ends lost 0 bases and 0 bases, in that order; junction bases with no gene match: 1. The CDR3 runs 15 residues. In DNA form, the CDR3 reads TGCGCCAGCAGCTTGGGACTAGCGGACTCCTACGAGCAGTACTTC. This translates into CASSLGLADSYEQYF.

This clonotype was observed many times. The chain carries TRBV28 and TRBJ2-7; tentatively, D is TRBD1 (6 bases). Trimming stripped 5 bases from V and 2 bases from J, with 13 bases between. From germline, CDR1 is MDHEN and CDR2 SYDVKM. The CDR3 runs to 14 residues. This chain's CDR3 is CASSPPGHPYEQYF. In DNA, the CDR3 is TGTGCCAGCAGTCCACCGGGACACCCCTACGAGCAGTACTTC.